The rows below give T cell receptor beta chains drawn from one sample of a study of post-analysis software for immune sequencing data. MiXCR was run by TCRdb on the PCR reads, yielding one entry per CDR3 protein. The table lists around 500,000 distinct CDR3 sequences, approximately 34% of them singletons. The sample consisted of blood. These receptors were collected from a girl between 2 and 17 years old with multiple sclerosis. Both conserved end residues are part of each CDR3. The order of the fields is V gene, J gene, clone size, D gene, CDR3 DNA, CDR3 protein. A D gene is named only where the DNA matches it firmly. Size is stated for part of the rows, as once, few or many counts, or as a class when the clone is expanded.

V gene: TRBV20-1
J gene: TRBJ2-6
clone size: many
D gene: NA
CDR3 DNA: TGCAGTGCTCAAAGAAGCTCTGGGGCCAACGTCCTGACTTTC
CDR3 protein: CSAQRSSGANVLTF

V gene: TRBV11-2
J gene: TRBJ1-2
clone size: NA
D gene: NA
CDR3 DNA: TGTGCCAGCAGCTTAGATCCGGTAAACTATGGCTACACCTTC
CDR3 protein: CASSLDPVNYGYTF

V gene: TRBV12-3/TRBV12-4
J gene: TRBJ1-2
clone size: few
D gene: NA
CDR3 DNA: TGTGCCAGCAGTTCCGAAAAATATGGCTACACCTTC
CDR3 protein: CASSSEKYGYTF

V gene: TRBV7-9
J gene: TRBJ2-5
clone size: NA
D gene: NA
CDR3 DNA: TGTGCCAGCAGCGCCCGGGACTTAAAAGAGACCCAGTACTTC
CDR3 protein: CASSARDLKETQYF

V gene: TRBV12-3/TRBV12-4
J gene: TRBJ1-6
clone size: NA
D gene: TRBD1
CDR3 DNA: TGTGCCAGCAGACGACAGGGAGGTAATTCACCCCTCCACTTT
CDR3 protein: CASRRQGGNSPLHF

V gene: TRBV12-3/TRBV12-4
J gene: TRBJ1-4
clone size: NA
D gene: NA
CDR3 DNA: TGTGCCAGCAGCCCAGCGGACAGTAATGAAAAACTGTTTTTT
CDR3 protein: CASSPADSNEKLFF

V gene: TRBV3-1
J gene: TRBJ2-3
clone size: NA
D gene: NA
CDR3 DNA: TGTGCCAGCTGCCACACTAGCAAGGATACGCAGTATTTT
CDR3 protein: CASCHTSKDTQYF

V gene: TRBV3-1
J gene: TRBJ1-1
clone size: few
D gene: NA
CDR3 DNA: TGCGCCAGCAGCCAAGTCGCTTGGGGGGAACAGGACCCGAACACTGAAGCTTTCTTT
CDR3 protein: CASSQVAWGEQDPNTEAFF

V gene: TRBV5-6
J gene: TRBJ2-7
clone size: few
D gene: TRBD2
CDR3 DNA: TGTGCCAGCAGCCCGACTAGCTTCCACGAGCAGTACTTC
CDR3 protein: CASSPTSFHEQYF

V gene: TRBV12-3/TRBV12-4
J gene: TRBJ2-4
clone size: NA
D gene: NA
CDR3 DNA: TGTGCCAGCAGTGTATCGCAGGGAGCCAAAAACGTTCAGTACTTC
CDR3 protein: CASSVSQGAKNVQYF

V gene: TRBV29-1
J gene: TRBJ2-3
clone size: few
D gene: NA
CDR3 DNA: TGCAGCGTTGAACCCCTAGATAGGGGGGAAGAGGCAGATACGCAGTATTTT
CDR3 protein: CSVEPLDRGEEADTQYF

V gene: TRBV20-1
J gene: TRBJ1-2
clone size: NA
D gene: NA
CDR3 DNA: TGCAGTGCTGACCCAGGGAGCGGCTACACCTTC
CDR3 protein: CSADPGSGYTF